This passage covers 30 T cell receptor beta chains from one sample sequenced in a study of cytomegalovirus exposure and HLA in healthy donors. This table comes from immunoSEQ multiplex PCR, and its TCRdb copy is limited to in-frame clones, with some not included. The sample contains about 120,000 clones, about 83% of which appear only once. Sequencing input: PBMCs. The origin of the receptors is a woman in her 30s in good health and CMV-seronegative.

This chain joins TRBV9 and TRBJ2-3; a weak D match, TRBD1 (5 bases). The CDR3 runs 16 residues. V lost 0 bases and J 1 base, leaving 12 bases between the germline ends. Germline CDR1 SGDLS, CDR2 YYNGEE. In nucleotides, the CDR3 is TGTGCCAGCAGCGTAGCAAGCCAGGGCGGCACAGATACGCAGTATTTT. Translated: CASSVASQGGTDTQYF.

The chain joins TRBV6-5 to TRBJ2-1, with TRBD2 identical over 9 bases. After removal of 0 bases from V and 5 bases from J, the junction contained 5 bases not matched to a gene. The CDR3 is 16 amino acids. Germline V lookup: CDR1 MNHEY, CDR2 SVGAGI. The CDR3 nucleotides read TGTGCCAGCAGTTACTCCCGGGCTAGCGGGGACAATGAGCAGTTCTTC. Its protein product is CASSYSRASGDNEQFF.

The rearrangement links TRBV6-5 to TRBJ2-5; a weak D match, TRBD1 (6 bases). CDR1 and CDR2 from the germline V gene are MNHEY and SVGAGI. Trimming stripped 6 bases from V and 5 bases from J, with 16 bases between. The CDR3 contains 14 residues. The CDR3 reads CASRRTVGAETQYF. In DNA form, the CDR3 reads TGTGCCAGCAGGAGGACAGTCGGGGCGGAGACCCAGTACTTC.

This clone has only a few counts. The V and J genes are TRBV15 and TRBJ2-2, with TRBD2 as a possible D gene (6 bases). This CDR3 contains 12 residues. The V and J ends lost 8 bases and 9 bases respectively, with 13 bases between them. The germline CDR1 and CDR2 sequences are LNHNV and YYDKDF (reference sequence). DNA of the CDR3: TGTGCCACCGCTATTGGGGGGAGGGAGCTGTTTTTT. Translation: CATAIGGRELFF.

This chain uses TRBV7-2 with TRBJ2-2; perhaps TRBD1 as D (6 bases). Trimming removed 3 bases at V and 7 bases at J, with 15 bases between. This CDR3 is 15 amino acids long. Per germline, CDR1 SGHTA and CDR2 FQGNSA. DNA for the CDR3: TGTGCCAGCAGCTTCACAGGGACACTGGACGGGGAGCTGTTTTTT. This gives the protein CASSFTGTLDGELFF.

CDR3 residues: CASSVAERGRGTDTQYF. The CDR3 DNA follows: TGTGCCAGCAGCGTAGCCGAGCGGGGTCGGGGCACAGATACGCAGTATTTT. V usage is TRBV9 and J usage is TRBJ2-3, with 7 bases that match TRBD2. The V gene's germline CDR1 is SGDLS and CDR2 YYNGEE. This CDR3 region has 17 residues. The ends lost 0 bases at V and 1 base at J; junction bases unmatched: 8.

V and J are TRBV6-6 and TRBJ1-2; the D gene is possibly TRBD1 (5 bases). The CDR3 is 15 amino acids. V was clipped by 5 bases and J by 0 bases, with 13 bases between them. Germline lookup yields CDR1 MNHNY and CDR2 SVGAGI (reference sequence). The CDR3 nucleotides read TGTGCCAGCAGTCCGCGGGGACTAGCTAACTATGGCTACACCTTC. Encoded protein: CASSPRGLANYGYTF.

This clone was detected once. This chain connects TRBV29-1 to TRBJ1-2, with 8 nucleotides matching TRBD1. The germline gives CDR1 SQVTM, CDR2 ANQGSEA. The CDR3 consists of 12 residues. J was trimmed by 4 bases and V by 7 bases; bases with no gene match: 5. This chain's CDR3 is CSGTGGRYGYTF. The CDR3 DNA is TGCAGCGGCACAGGGGGTCGCTATGGCTACACCTTC.

V gene TRBV5-1 combines with J gene TRBJ2-2, with a possible D match to TRBD2 (5 bases). Trimming pared 0 bases from V and 1 base from J, leaving 10 bases between. CDR1 and CDR2 (germline): SGHRS, YFSETQ. This CDR3 is built from 16 residues. CDR3 region: CASSLARAGNTGELFF. The CDR3 DNA is TGCGCCAGCAGCTTGGCAAGGGCGGGGAACACCGGGGAGCTGTTTTTT.

This clone has more than one count but fewer than ten. CDR3 residues: CASSDTPVTGQQHF. CDR3 nucleotides: TGTGCCAGCAGCGACACCCCCGTGACAGGACAGCAGCATTTT. The chain uses TRBV6-6 and TRBJ1-5; TRBD1 is a possible D gene (6 bases). V was shortened by 6 bases and J by 13 bases, with 22 bases between the two germline ends. Germline V CDR1 and CDR2: MNHNY, SVGAGI (reference sequence). The CDR3 extends over 14 amino acids.

This chain connects TRBV19 to TRBJ1-2; D possibly corresponds to TRBD1 (6 bases). CDR3 length equals 16 residues. Germline CDR1 reads LNHDA; CDR2 reads SQIVND (reference sequence). V lost 5 bases and J 3 bases, leaving 19 bases between the germline ends. The CDR3 sequence: CASSAHRGQSDYGYTF. The DNA for the CDR3 is TGTGCCAGTAGTGCCCATCGGGGACAATCGGACTATGGCTACACCTTC. The whole variable domain, filled in from reference TRBV19 and TRBJ1-2, reads DGGITQSPKYLFRKEGQNVTLSCEQNLNHDAMYWYRQDPGQGLRLIYYSQIVNDFQKGDIAEGYSVSREKKESFPLTVTSAQKNPTAFYLCASSAHRGQSDYGYTFGSGTRLTVV.

This chain connects TRBV4-3 to TRBJ2-2; D not certain. Germline lookup yields CDR1 LGHNA and CDR2 YSLEER. There are 16 residues in the CDR3. V was shortened by 1 base and J by 3 bases, with 12 bases between the two germline ends. The DNA of the CDR3 is TGCGCCAGCAGCCAAGTTCGGGTTACGGACACCGGGGAGCTGTTTTTT. This sequence encodes CASSQVRVTDTGELFF.

J is TRBJ2-5 and V is TRBV5-1; D might be TRBD1 (6 bases). Trimming removed 5 bases from V and 4 bases from J, with 15 bases in between. CDR3 size: 14 residues. Germline V lookup: CDR1 SGHRS, CDR2 YFSETQ. CDR3 loop: CASRQGQRGETQYF. CDR3 nucleotide sequence: TGCGCCAGCAGGCAGGGACAAAGAGGAGAGACCCAGTACTTC.

V and J are TRBV5-6 and TRBJ2-7; TRBD1 might be the D (5 bases). V was shortened by 0 bases and J by 0 bases, with 7 bases between the two germline ends. The CDR3 contains 14 residues. Germline V gives CDR1 SGHDT, CDR2 YYEEEE. CDR3 sequence: CASSLGTRSYEQYF. The CDR3 nucleotides are TGTGCCAGCAGCTTGGGGACACGCTCCTACGAGCAGTACTTC. The full variable domain, completed using reference TRBV5-6 and TRBJ2-7, is DAGVTQSPTHLIKTRGQQVTLRCSPKSGHDTVSWYQQALGQGPQFIFQYYEEEERQRGNFPDRFSGHQFPNYSSELNVNALLLGDSALYLCASSLGTRSYEQYFGPGTRLTVT.

The genes are TRBV7-8 and TRBJ2-2, with 7 bases that match TRBD2. CDR1 is SGHVS, CDR2 FQNEAQ, per germline. The trim removed 3 bases at V and 3 bases at J, leaving 4 bases unmatched. This CDR3 contains 15 residues. The CDR3 coding sequence is TGTGCCAGCAGCTTCCTGCGGGGGTACACCGGGGAGCTGTTTTTT. Its translation: CASSFLRGYTGELFF.

This clone was recorded a few times. The chain has TRBV7-9 and TRBJ2-3; TRBD2 might be the D (7 bases). In germline, CDR1 is SEHNR, CDR2 FQNEAQ (reference sequence). Trimming cost V 5 bases and J 1 base, with 10 bases left between them. The CDR3 has 14 residues. The CDR3 is CASSTGGRTDTQYF. In DNA form, the CDR3 reads TGTGCCAGCAGCACGGGGGGCCGCACAGATACGCAGTATTTT.

The rearrangement uses TRBV28 and TRBJ1-5; D is unresolved. In germline, CDR1 is MDHEN, CDR2 SYDVKM. The CDR3 contains 14 residues. V was shortened by 3 bases and J by 0 bases, with 6 bases between the two germline ends. The CDR3 region has the DNA TGTGCCAGCAGTTTGAGCTATAGCAATCAGCCCCAGCATTTT. Residues: CASSLSYSNQPQHF.

The chain carries TRBV7-9 and TRBJ2-7; 8 nucleotides agree with TRBD1. The J segment lost 5 bases and the V segment lost 7 bases, leaving 10 bases of the junction unmatched. The CDR3 contains 14 residues. Germline V CDR1 and CDR2: SEHNR, FQNEAQ (reference sequence). The CDR3 DNA reads TGTGCCAGCAAAAGGACAGGGCTCGAGGACGAGCAGTACTTC. Translation gives CASKRTGLEDEQYF. The full variable domain, in which reference TRBV7-9 and TRBJ2-7 provide the parts outside the CDR3, is DTGVSQNPRHKITKRGQNVTFRCDPISEHNRLYWYRQTLGQGPEFLTYFQNEAQLEKSRLLSDRFSAERPKGSFSTLEIQRTEQGDSAMYLCASKRTGLEDEQYFGPGTRLTVT.

V and J are TRBV11-3 and TRBJ2-1; 9 bases are a match to TRBD1. The CDR3 has 15 residues. Germline trimming cut 4 bases from V and 5 bases from J; bases unmatched to any gene: 6. Germline V CDR1 and CDR2: SGHNT, YENEEA. This CDR3 reads CASSSYRGLNNEQFF. Written as DNA, the CDR3 is TGTGCCAGCAGCTCCTACAGGGGGCTGAACAATGAGCAGTTCTTC.

The sample holds a few counts of this clone. The chain recombines TRBV5-1 with TRBJ2-5; tentative D call: TRBD2 (6 bases). The CDR3 totals 14 residues. Trimming removed 3 bases at V and 5 bases at J, with 14 bases between. Germline V gene data show CDR1 as SGHRS and CDR2 as YFSETQ. The chain's CDR3 is CASSWTGVGETQYF. The CDR3 bases are TGCGCCAGCAGCTGGACGGGAGTGGGGGAGACCCAGTACTTC.

The V and J genes are TRBV6-1 and TRBJ2-1; no firm D call. There are 12 residues in the CDR3. V shed 9 bases and J shed 0 bases, with 6 bases lying between them. Germline V gene lookup returns CDR1 MNHNS and CDR2 SASEGT. CDR3 sequence (DNA): TGTGCCAGTCTCAGCTCCTACAATGAGCAGTTCTTC. Amino acid sequence: CASLSSYNEQFF.

The chain joins TRBV7-2 to TRBJ1-5; no reliable D call. The CDR3 has 14 amino acids. Germline V gene sequence: CDR1 SGHTA, CDR2 FQGNSA. V gave up 5 bases and J gave up 6 bases, with 14 bases separating them. DNA for the CDR3: TGTGCCAGCAGCCCGCCCCCCCCGAGTCAGCCCCAGCATTTT. As protein: CASSPPPPSQPQHF. Looking up the rest from reference TRBV7-2 and TRBJ1-5 gives the full variable domain: GAGVSQSPSNKVTEKGKDVELRCDPISGHTALYWYRQSLGQGLEFLIYFQGNSAPDKSGLPSDRFSAERTGGSVSTLTIQRTQQEDSAVYLCASSPPPPSQPQHFGDGTRLSIL.

This chain joins TRBV19 and TRBJ1-5; 7 bases are shared with TRBD1. Germline loops: CDR1 LNHDA, CDR2 SQIVND (reference sequence). Germline trimming cut 2 bases from V and 1 base from J; bases unmatched to any gene: 5. The CDR3 runs 16 residues. The CDR3 region is CASSIRRGRSNQPQHF. In DNA form, the CDR3 reads TGTGCCAGTAGTATAAGGAGGGGGCGAAGCAATCAGCCCCAGCATTTT.

This chain uses TRBV5-1 with TRBJ2-1, with D possibly matching TRBD1 (6 bases). The length of the CDR3 is 15 residues. CDR1 and CDR2 (germline): SGHRS, YFSETQ. Trimming stripped 4 bases from V and 5 bases from J, with 16 bases between. The CDR3 sequence is CASSPGQGVHNEQFF. Here the CDR3 DNA reads TGCGCCAGCAGCCCGGGACAAGGAGTGCACAATGAGCAGTTCTTC.

This chain uses TRBV10-3 with TRBJ1-1; D is possibly TRBD1 (5 bases). Germline assignment: CDR1 ENHRY and CDR2 SYGVKD. The CDR3 runs 13 residues. Trimming left V 6 bases short and J 11 bases short, with 19 bases between. The CDR3 DNA reads TGTGCCATCAGAGTTCTCACCGGGGGTGGGGCTTTCTTT. Amino acids: CAIRVLTGGGAFF.

V is TRBV6-5 and J is TRBJ1-6, with D possibly matching TRBD1 (6 bases). V lost 10 bases and J lost 0, with 13 bases in between. CDR1 and CDR2 (germline): MNHEY, SVGAGI. The length of the CDR3 is 15 residues. The CDR3 coding sequence is TGTGCCACCCAGCAGGGGAGCTCCTATAATTCACCCCTCCACTTT. It encodes CATQQGSSYNSPLHF.

The J gene is TRBJ2-7, the V gene TRBV7-2; TRBD1 agrees at 11 bases. This CDR3 has 16 residues. J gave up 4 bases and V 5 bases, and 10 bases lay outside the gene matches. Germline-derived CDR1 and CDR2 are SGHTA and FQGNSA. CDR3 sequence reads: CASSPRLGQGGYEQYF. CDR3 DNA: TGTGCCAGCAGCCCACGCTTGGGACAGGGGGGTTACGAGCAGTACTTC.

The genes are TRBV10-1 and TRBJ2-3, with a possible D match to TRBD2 (6 bases). CDR1 is WNHNN, CDR2 SYGVQD, per germline (reference sequence). The V end was cut by 5 bases, the J end by 5 bases, with 14 bases between. CDR3 length: 14 residues. The chain's CDR3 is CASSRDSAGDTQYF. CDR3 DNA sequence: TGCGCCAGCAGTCGGGACTCGGCGGGAGATACGCAGTATTTT.

The chain employs TRBV6-5 and TRBJ2-1; maybe TRBD2 (6 bases). The V and J ends lost 2 bases and 4 bases respectively, with 12 bases between them. This CDR3 contains 15 residues. Germline loops: CDR1 MNHEY, CDR2 SVGAGI. In DNA form, the CDR3 reads TGTGCCAGCAGTTACAAGGGAGGTTCGTACAATGAGCAGTTCTTC. Protein product: CASSYKGGSYNEQFF.

The chain carries TRBV30 and TRBJ1-2; 7 positions agree with TRBD1. V gave up 2 bases and J gave up 3 bases; unmatched junction bases: 3. This CDR3 is 13 amino acids long. CDR1 and CDR2 from the germline V gene are GTSNPN and SVGIG (reference sequence). CDR3 sequence: CAWSLTGHYGYTF. In DNA form, the CDR3 reads TGTGCCTGGAGTTTGACAGGGCACTATGGCTACACCTTC.